Detailed here is one TCR beta chain. The V gene lost 5 bases and the J gene lost 10 bases, with 15 bases spanning the gap. The CDR3 has 14 residues. Germline CDR1 MNHEY, CDR2 SVGAGI. The entry originates in a study of T cell changes during pregnancy in multiple sclerosis. Here immunoSEQ multiplex PCR was the method, and the copy in TCRdb shows in-frame clones only, minus some. The table shows about 54,000 clones, with more than 85% occurring only once. This receptor was taken from a female donor in good health, enrolled as a control in a pregnancy study. The material sequenced was peripheral blood, taken after pregnancy. The genes are TRBV6-5 and TRBJ1-6, with D possibly TRBD1 on 5 matching bases. In nucleotides, the CDR3 is TGTGCCAGCAGTCCCGGTCAGGGAGGGTCACCCCTCCACTTT. Its translation: CASSPGQGGSPLHF.